The 12 T cell receptor beta chains given below trace back to one sample, sequenced in a study of blood T cells in healthy people across ages. A J-beta primer mix and a sample-barcoded 5' primer were used in a second PCR of about 7 to 12 cycles. MiXCR, applied by TCRdb to the 5' RACE reads, yields one record per CDR3 protein. Of a few hundred thousand distinct CDR3 sequences in the sample, over 45% were seen once. Sample: blood. These receptors all come from a man in his sixties in good health.

This clonotype was seen only a few times. The genes are TRBV5-1 and TRBJ2-3; D gene ambiguous. The CDR3 covers 14 residues. Trimming cost V 4 bases and J 0 bases, with 9 bases left between them. Germline V gene lookup returns CDR1 SGHRS and CDR2 YFSETQ. The CDR3, as DNA: TGCGCCAGCAGCGTCGAGTCTAGCACAGATACGCAGTATTTT. Translation: CASSVESSTDTQYF. Full variable domain (missing parts from reference TRBV5-1 and TRBJ2-3): KAGVTQTPRYLIKTRGQQVTLSCSPISGHRSVSWYQQTPGQGLQFLFEYFSETQRNKGNFPGRFSGRQFSNSRSEMNVSTLELGDSALYLCASSVESSTDTQYFGPGTRLTVL.

The chain uses TRBV3-1 and TRBJ2-7, with D maybe TRBD1 (6 bases). With 1 base removed from V and 6 bases from J, the gap between germline ends came to 16 bases. Per the germline V gene, CDR1 is LGHDT and CDR2 is YNNKEL (reference sequence). The length of the CDR3 is 15 residues. CDR3 coding DNA: TGTGCCAGCAGCCAAGGGACAGCCAGGACCTCCGAGCAGTACTTC. Protein product: CASSQGTARTSEQYF.

The chain has TRBV21-1 and TRBJ1-6. TRBV21-1 has pseudogene status. The CDR3 contains 16 residues. As DNA, the CDR3 is TGTGCCAGCACCATAGTAAGGGAGGGTCGGAATTCACCCCTCCACTTT. The encoded protein is CASTIVREGRNSPLHF.

This clonotype has at least ten counts. The chain has TRBV7-2 and TRBJ2-5, with no clear D. Germline loops: CDR1 SGHTA, CDR2 FQGNSA. The CDR3 contains 14 residues. V was trimmed by 1 base and J by 0 bases, leaving 6 bases between them. CDR3 amino acids: CASSLGAYQETQYF. The CDR3 DNA reads TGTGCCAGCAGCTTAGGGGCTTACCAAGAGACCCAGTACTTC.

V is TRBV24-1 and J is TRBJ2-4, with 7 bases identical to TRBD2. Per germline, CDR1 KGHDR and CDR2 SFDVKD. J lost 0 bases, V lost 4 bases, and 5 bases had no gene match. The CDR3 is 16 amino acids. In DNA form, the CDR3 reads TGTGCCACCAGTGAGGGGGGGTATGAAGCCAAAAACATTCAGTACTTC. Its protein product is CATSEGGYEAKNIQYF.

The genes are TRBV12-5 and TRBJ2-3; no firm D call. Per the germline V gene, CDR1 is LGHNT and CDR2 is FRNRAP. Trimming removed 6 bases at V and 4 bases at J, with 14 bases between. This CDR3 is 14 amino acids long. This CDR3 reads CASGPRLPPDTQYF. CDR3 nucleotide sequence: TGTGCTAGTGGCCCCCGACTCCCGCCAGATACGCAGTATTTT.

The CDR3 DNA reads TGTGCCAGCAGCTTAGACGCTAACACCTACGAGCAGTACTTC. Translation gives CASSLDANTYEQYF. This rearrangement joins TRBV7-2 to TRBJ2-7; unclear D gene. The CDR3 covers 14 residues. Looked up from germline, CDR1 is SGHTA and CDR2 is FQGNSA. V gave up 1 base and J gave up 2 bases, with 9 bases separating them. Together with reference TRBV7-2 and TRBJ2-7, the CDR3 gives the full variable domain: GAGVSQSPSNKVTEKGKDVELRCDPISGHTALYWYRQSLGQGLEFLIYFQGNSAPDKSGLPSDRFSAERTGGSVSTLTIQRTQQEDSAVYLCASSLDANTYEQYFGPGTRLTVT.

This chain uses TRBV5-5 with TRBJ2-3; D gene uncertain. The CDR3 is 15 amino acids. Germline CDR1 and CDR2: SGHKS and YYEKEE (reference sequence). The V end lost 2 bases, the J end lost 5 bases, and 15 bases lay between the germline ends. This CDR3 reads CASSFGLTPVDTQYF. The CDR3 nucleotides read TGTGCCAGCAGCTTTGGCCTTACCCCGGTAGATACGCAGTATTTT.

The chain carries TRBV18 and TRBJ2-3; 7 nucleotides line up with TRBD2. The CDR3 has 14 amino acids. With 4 bases clipped from V and 6 bases from J, the junction kept 7 bases outside the gene matches. Per germline, CDR1 KGHSH and CDR2 LQKENI. The chain's CDR3 is CASSQREGSDTQYF. DNA of the CDR3: TGTGCCAGCTCACAAAGGGAGGGGTCGGATACGCAGTATTTT.

The gene calls are TRBV5-1 and TRBJ1-5, with D possibly matching TRBD1 (5 bases). Germline V gene data show CDR1 as SGHRS and CDR2 as YFSETQ. V was pared by 4 bases and J by 1 base, with 12 bases between. This CDR3 has 15 residues. CDR3 sequence reads: CASSPDGGSNQPQHF. The CDR3 DNA is TGCGCCAGCAGCCCGGACGGGGGAAGCAATCAGCCCCAGCATTTT.

The rearrangement joins TRBV11-2 to TRBJ1-2, with 9 bases lining up with TRBD1. Germline CDR1 and CDR2: SGHAT and FQNNGV. The CDR3 totals 17 residues. Unmatched junction bases numbered 6, after V lost 1 base and J lost 0 bases. The CDR3 loop reads CASSLGFGTGPNYGYTF. CDR3 bases: TGTGCCAGCAGCTTAGGTTTTGGGACAGGGCCTAACTATGGCTACACCTTC.

This clonotype was counted only a few times. The chain recombines TRBV29-1 with TRBJ2-7; a weak D match, TRBD1 (6 bases). Germline V CDR1 and CDR2: SQVTM, ANQGSEA. The CDR3 spans 13 residues. V gave up 2 bases and J gave up 5 bases, with 13 bases separating them. The CDR3 sequence is CSVERQGMNEQYF. CDR3 DNA sequence: TGCAGCGTTGAAAGGCAGGGGATGAACGAGCAGTACTTC.